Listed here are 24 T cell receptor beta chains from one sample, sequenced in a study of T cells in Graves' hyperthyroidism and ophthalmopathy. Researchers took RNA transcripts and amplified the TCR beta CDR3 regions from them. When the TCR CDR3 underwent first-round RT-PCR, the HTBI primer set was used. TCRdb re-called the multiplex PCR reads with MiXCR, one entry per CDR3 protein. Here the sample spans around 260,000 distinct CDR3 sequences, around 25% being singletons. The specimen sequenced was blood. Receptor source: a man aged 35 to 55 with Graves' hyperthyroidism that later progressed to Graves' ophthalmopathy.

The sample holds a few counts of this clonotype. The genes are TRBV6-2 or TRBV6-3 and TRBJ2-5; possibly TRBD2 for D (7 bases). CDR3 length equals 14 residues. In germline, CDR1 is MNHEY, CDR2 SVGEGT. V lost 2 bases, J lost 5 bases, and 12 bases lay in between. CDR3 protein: CASSYGGARETQYF. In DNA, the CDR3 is TGTGCCAGCAGTTACGGGGGGGCCCGGGAGACCCAGTACTTC.

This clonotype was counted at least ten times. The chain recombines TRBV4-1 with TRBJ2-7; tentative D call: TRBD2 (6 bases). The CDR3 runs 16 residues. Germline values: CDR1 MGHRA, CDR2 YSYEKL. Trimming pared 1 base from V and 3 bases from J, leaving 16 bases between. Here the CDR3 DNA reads TGCGCCAGCAGCCAAGTCGGAGGGTCACCAAACTACGAGCAGTACTTC. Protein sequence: CASSQVGGSPNYEQYF.

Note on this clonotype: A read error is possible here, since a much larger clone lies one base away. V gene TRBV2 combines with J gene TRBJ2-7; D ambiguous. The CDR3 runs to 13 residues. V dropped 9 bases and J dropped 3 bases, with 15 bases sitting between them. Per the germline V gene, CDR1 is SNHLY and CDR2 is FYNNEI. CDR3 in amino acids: CARTPAQCYEQYF. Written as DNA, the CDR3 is TGTGCCAGGACCCCGGCCCAGTGCTACGAGCAGTACTTC.

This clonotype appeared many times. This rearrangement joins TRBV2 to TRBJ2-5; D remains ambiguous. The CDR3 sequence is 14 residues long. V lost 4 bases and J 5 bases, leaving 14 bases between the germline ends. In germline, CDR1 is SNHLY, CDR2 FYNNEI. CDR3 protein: CASSVVHVSETQYF. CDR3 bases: TGTGCCAGCAGTGTTGTCCACGTATCTGAGACCCAGTACTTC. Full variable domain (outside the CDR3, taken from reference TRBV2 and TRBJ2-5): EPEVTQTPSHQVTQMGQEVILRCVPISNHLYFYWYRQILGQKVEFLVSFYNNEISEKSEIFDDQFSVERPDGSNFTLKIRSTKLEDSAMYFCASSVVHVSETQYFGPGTRLLVL.

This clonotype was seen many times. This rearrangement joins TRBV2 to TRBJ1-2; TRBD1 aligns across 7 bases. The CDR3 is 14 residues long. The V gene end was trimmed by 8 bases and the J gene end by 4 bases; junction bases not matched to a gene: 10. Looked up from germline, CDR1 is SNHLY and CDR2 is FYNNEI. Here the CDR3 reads CASGIVRDSYGYTF. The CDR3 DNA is TGTGCCAGCGGGATCGTCCGGGACAGCTATGGCTACACCTTC.

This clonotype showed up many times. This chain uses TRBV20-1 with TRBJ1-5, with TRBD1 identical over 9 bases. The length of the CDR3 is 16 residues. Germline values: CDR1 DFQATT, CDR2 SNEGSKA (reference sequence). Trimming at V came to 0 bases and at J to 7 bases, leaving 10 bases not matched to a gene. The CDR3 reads CSARDHAGTGNQPQHF. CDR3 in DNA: TGCAGTGCTAGAGATCATGCAGGGACAGGGAACCAGCCCCAGCATTTT.

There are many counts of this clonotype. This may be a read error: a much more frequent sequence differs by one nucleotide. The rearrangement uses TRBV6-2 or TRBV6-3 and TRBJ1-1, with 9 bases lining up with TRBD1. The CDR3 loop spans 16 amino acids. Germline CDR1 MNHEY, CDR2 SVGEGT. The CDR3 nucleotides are TGTGCCTGCAGTCCCGGACAGGGGATATCTCTCACTGAAGCTTTCTTT. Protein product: CACSPGQGISLTEAFF.

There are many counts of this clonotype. The CDR3 DNA sequence: TGTGCCAGCAGTTACTCGAAAGGTCGGGCCTACGAGCAGTACTTC. As protein: CASSYSKGRAYEQYF. The chain is built from TRBV6-2 or TRBV6-3 and TRBJ2-7; D uncertain. The V end lost 0 bases, the J end lost 2 bases, and 11 bases lay between the germline ends. Germline V lookup: CDR1 MNHEY, CDR2 SVGEGT. This CDR3 has 15 amino acids.

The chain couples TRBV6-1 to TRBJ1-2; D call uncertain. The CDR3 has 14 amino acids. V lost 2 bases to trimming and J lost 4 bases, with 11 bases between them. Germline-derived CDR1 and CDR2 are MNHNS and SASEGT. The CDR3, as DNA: TGTGCCAGCAGTGAATCTCCGAGGGCCTATGGCTACACCTTC. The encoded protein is CASSESPRAYGYTF.

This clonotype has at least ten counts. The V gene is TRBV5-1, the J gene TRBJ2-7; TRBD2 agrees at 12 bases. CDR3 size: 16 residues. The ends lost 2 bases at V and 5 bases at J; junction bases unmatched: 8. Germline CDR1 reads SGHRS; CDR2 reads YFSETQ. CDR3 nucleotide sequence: TGCGCCAGCAGCTTTTCGACTAGCGGGAGTCGGGACGAGCAGTACTTC. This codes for CASSFSTSGSRDEQYF.

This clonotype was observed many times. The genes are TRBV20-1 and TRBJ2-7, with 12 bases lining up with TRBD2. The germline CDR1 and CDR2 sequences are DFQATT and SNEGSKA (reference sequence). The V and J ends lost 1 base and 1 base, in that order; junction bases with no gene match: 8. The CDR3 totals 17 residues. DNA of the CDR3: TGCAGTGCTAGAGCTACTGGACTAGCGGGACATTCCTACGAGCAGTACTTC. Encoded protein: CSARATGLAGHSYEQYF.

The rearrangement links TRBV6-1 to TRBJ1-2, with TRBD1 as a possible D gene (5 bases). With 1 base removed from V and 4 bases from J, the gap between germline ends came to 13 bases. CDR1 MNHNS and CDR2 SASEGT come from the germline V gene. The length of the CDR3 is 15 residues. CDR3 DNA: TGTGCCAGCAGTGAAGGGGGGACGGGGCTCTATGGCTACACCTTC. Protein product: CASSEGGTGLYGYTF.

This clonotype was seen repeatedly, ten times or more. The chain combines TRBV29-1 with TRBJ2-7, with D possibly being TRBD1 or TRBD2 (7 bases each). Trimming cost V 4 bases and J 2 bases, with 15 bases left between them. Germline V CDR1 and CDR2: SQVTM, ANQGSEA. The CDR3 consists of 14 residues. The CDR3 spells CSVVGQGGTYEQYF. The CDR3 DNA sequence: TGCAGCGTTGTGGGGCAGGGGGGGACCTACGAGCAGTACTTC.

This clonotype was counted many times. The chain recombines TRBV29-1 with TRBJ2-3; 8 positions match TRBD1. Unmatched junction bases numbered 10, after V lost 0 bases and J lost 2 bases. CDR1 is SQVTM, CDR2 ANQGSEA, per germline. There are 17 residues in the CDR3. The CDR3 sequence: CSVEDPGDRWYTDTQYF. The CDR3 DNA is TGCAGCGTTGAAGATCCAGGGGACAGGTGGTACACAGATACGCAGTATTTT.

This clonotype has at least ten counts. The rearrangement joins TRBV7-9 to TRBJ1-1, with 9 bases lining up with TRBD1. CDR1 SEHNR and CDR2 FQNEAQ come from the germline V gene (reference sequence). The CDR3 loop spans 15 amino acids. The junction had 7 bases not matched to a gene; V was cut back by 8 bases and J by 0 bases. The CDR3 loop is CASSGQGIMNTEAFF. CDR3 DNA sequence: TGTGCCAGCTCTGGACAGGGGATAATGAACACTGAAGCTTTCTTT.

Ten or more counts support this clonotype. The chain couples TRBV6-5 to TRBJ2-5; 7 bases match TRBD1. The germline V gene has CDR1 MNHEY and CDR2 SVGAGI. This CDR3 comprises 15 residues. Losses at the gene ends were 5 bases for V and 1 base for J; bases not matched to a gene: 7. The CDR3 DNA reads TGTGCCAGCAGTCTACACAGGGGTGGCCAAGAGACCCAGTACTTC. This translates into CASSLHRGGQETQYF.

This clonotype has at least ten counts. The CDR3 DNA reads TGTGCCAGCAGTGAACGACCTAGGGGCACCTACGAGCAGTACTTC. This sequence encodes CASSERPRGTYEQYF. The chain uses TRBV6-1 and TRBJ2-7; TRBD1 is a possible D gene (5 bases). CDR1 is MNHNS and CDR2 is SASEGT in the germline V gene. V was pared by 2 bases and J by 2 bases, with 13 bases between. There are 15 residues in the CDR3.

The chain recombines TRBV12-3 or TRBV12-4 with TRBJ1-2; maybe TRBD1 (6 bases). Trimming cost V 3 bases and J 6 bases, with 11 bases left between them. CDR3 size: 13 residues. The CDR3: CASSFSEGDGYTF. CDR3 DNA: TGTGCCAGCAGTTTTTCGGAGGGGGATGGCTACACCTTC.

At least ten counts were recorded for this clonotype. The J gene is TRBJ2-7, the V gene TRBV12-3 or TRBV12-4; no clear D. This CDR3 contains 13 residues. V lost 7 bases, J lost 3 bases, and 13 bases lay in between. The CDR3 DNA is TGTGCCAGCACCAAGCGAACCGGCTACGAGCAGTACTTC. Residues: CASTKRTGYEQYF.

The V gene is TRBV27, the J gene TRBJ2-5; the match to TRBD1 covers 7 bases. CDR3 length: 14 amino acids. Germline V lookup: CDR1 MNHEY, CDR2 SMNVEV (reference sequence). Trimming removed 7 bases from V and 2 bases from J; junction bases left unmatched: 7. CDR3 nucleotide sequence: TGTGCCAGCAAGGGGACAGTTCTACAAGAGACCCAGTACTTC. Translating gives CASKGTVLQETQYF.

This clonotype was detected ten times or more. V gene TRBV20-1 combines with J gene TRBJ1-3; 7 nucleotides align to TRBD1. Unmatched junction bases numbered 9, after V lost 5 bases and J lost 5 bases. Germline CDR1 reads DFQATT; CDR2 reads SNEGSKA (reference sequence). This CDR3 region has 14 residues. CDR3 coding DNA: TGCAGTGCTGGGGACAGACCCGCCCGAAACACCATATATTTT. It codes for CSAGDRPARNTIYF.

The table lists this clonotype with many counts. The DNA of the CDR3 is TGTGCCAGCAGTTACGGGACAGAGAACACTGAAGCTTTCTTT. It yields the protein CASSYGTENTEAFF. This chain uses TRBV6-5 with TRBJ1-1; TRBD1 aligns across 7 bases. The CDR3 spans 14 residues. J was trimmed by 1 base and V by 2 bases; bases with no gene match: 1. CDR1 MNHEY and CDR2 SVGAGI come from the germline V gene.

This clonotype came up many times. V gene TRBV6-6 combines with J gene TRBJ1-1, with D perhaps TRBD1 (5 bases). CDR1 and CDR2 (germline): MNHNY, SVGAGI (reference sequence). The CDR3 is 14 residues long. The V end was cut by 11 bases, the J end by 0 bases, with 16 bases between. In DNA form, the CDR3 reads TGTGCCTGCGGGGCTATACGGATGAACACTGAAGCTTTCTTT. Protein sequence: CACGAIRMNTEAFF.

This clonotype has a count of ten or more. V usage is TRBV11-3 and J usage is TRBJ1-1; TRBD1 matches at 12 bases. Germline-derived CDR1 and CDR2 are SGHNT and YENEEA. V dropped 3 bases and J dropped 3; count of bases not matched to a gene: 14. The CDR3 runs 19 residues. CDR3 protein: CASSFLVKRDRGPDTEAFF. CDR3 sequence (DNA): TGTGCCAGCAGCTTCCTGGTAAAGCGGGACAGGGGGCCCGACACTGAAGCTTTCTTT.